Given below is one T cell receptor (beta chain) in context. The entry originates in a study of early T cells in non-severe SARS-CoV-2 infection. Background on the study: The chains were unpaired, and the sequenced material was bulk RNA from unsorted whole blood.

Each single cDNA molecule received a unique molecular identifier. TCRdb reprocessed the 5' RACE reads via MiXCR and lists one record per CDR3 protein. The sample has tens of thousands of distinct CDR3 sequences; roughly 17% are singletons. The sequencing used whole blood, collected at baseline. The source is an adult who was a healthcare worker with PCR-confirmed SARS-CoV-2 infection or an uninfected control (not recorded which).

CDR3 coding DNA: TGCAGTGCTCCACTAGCGGGAGGCGTTTACGAGCAGTACTTC. It translates to CSAPLAGGVYEQYF. The chain has TRBV20-1 and TRBJ2-7; TRBD2 aligns across 12 bases. V was clipped by 5 bases and J by 4 bases; unmatched bases: 6. This CDR3 comprises 14 residues. Germline loops: CDR1 DFQATT, CDR2 SNEGSKA (reference sequence).